This T cell receptor (beta chain) was recovered during a study of blood T cell repertoires in COVID-19. The wider study: PBMCs, B-cell-depleted T cells, or T cells provided the cDNA or gDNA that made up the material.

Per the original methods: Quantification of nucleated cells was approximated via reference gene primer amplification. Produced via immunoSEQ multiplex PCR; TCRdb's table is partial and in-frame only. V, J and clone size are those of that table, while D and trimming were read from the DNA. The data contain roughly 220,000 clones, around 82% of them singletons. Losses at the gene ends were 4 bases for V and 3 bases for J; bases not matched to a gene: 7. This CDR3 is built from 15 residues. The germline CDR1 and CDR2 sequences are KGHSH and LQKENI. The sample consisted of peripheral blood. V gene TRBV18 combines with J gene TRBJ1-1, with 8 bases aligning to TRBD1. The TCR comes from a woman in her 70s with acute or convalescent COVID-19. CDR3 sequence reads: CASSRGQAVDTEAFF. CDR3 DNA sequence: TGTGCCAGCTCACGGGGACAGGCGGTGGACACTGAAGCTTTCTTT.